This TCR beta chain was found in a study of T cell repertoires in cytomegalovirus infection. About the research overall: Public TCR beta signatures provided an indication of both CMV infection and a matching HLA type.

General study results and limits: The cumulative frequency of public TCR beta families identified carriers of CMV plus the relevant HLA. The ex vivo response was dominated by HLA-C-restricted CMV-specific TCR beta clonotypes.

Comment on this clonotype: The antigen is not known.

Each CDR3 protein gets one entry after TCRdb re-called the reads with MiXCR. The sample has about 920,000 distinct CDR3 sequences, less than 40% seen once. Germline-derived CDR1 and CDR2 are MNHEY and SMNVEV (reference sequence). The CDR3 is 14 amino acids. The V end was cut by 3 bases, the J end by 0 bases, with 7 bases between. The clonotype was recovered from a human donor in good health (CMV status not recorded). Some clones in this sample may be carry-over from other donors' samples. The sample consisted of cultured CD8+ T cells from PBMCs, taken from culture after CMV antigen stimulation. The chain links TRBV27 to TRBJ2-3, with D perhaps matching TRBD1 (5 bases). This CDR3 is CASSFHRSTDTQYF. CDR3 nucleotides: TGTGCCAGCAGTTTCCACAGGAGCACAGATACGCAGTATTTT.